The 29 T cell receptor beta chains reported below all come from one sample, sequenced in a study of post-analysis software for immune sequencing data. Study-wide results and caveats: Among several TRBV segments more frequent in patients than controls were TRBV5-6, TRBV5-1 and TRBV20-1.

The antigens these receptors bind are not known. Unique molecular identifiers had been added to the TCR beta cDNA libraries. TCRdb re-called the PCR reads through MiXCR, storing one row per CDR3 protein. The sample holds fewer than 550,000 distinct CDR3 sequences; around a third are singletons and the top ten take 5% to 6%. The sample taken for sequencing was blood. These receptors all come from a girl aged 2-17 years with multiple sclerosis.

V usage is TRBV7-3 and J usage is TRBJ2-1; possibly TRBD1 for D (6 bases). V shed 5 bases and J shed 5 bases, with 19 bases lying between them. The CDR3 is 16 amino acids. Germline assignment: CDR1 SGHTA and CDR2 FQGTGA. The CDR3 reads CASSPGVGAYHNEQFF. CDR3 in DNA: TGTGCCAGCAGCCCAGGGGTAGGGGCATACCACAATGAGCAGTTCTTC.

The rearrangement joins TRBV9 to TRBJ1-2; D gene uncertain. The CDR3 covers 16 residues. Germline assignment: CDR1 SGDLS and CDR2 YYNGEE. Trimming removed 0 bases from V and 8 bases from J, with 20 bases in between. CDR3 coding DNA: TGTGCCAGCAGCGTAGAAGCAATTGGGTCGGCTATGGGCTACACCTTC. This translates into CASSVEAIGSAMGYTF.

Only a few counts were recorded for this clonotype. The chain joins TRBV29-1 to TRBJ1-1, with TRBD1 matching 7 bases. Germline-derived CDR1 and CDR2 are SQVTM and ANQGSEA. The CDR3 has 12 amino acids. V shed 6 bases, J shed 1 base, and the junction held 2 bases outside the gene matches. CDR3: CSVAGGNTEAFF. The CDR3 DNA is TGCAGCGTGGCAGGGGGGAACACTGAAGCTTTCTTT.

With respect to this clonotype: Compared with germline, one end of the junction differs, possibly owing to a read error. The chain uses TRBV6-2 or TRBV6-3 and TRBJ2-5; possibly TRBD2 for D (5 bases). The length of the CDR3 is 15 residues. Germline CDR1 MNHEY, CDR2 SVGEGT. The CDR3 reads CTSSSAGAVQETQYF. The CDR3 bases are TGTACCAGCAGTTCCGCCGGAGCGGTCCAAGAGACCCAGTACTTC.

Only a few counts were recorded for this clonotype. CDR3 loop: CASSHASNYGYTF. The DNA of the CDR3 is TGTGCCAGCAGCCACGCGTCTAACTATGGCTACACCTTC. The chain recombines TRBV7-8 with TRBJ1-2; D gene uncertain. Germline CDR1 reads SGHVS; CDR2 reads FQNEAQ. The CDR3 loop spans 13 amino acids. V shed 5 bases and J shed 0 bases, with 7 bases lying between them.

The chain links TRBV9 to TRBJ2-6; D remains ambiguous. Germline V gene sequence: CDR1 SGDLS, CDR2 YYNGEE. CDR3 length: 17 residues. The V end lost 2 bases, the J end lost 4 bases, and 16 bases lay between the germline ends. The CDR3 region is CASSVRSDLSGANVLTF. Written as DNA, the CDR3 is TGTGCCAGCAGCGTGAGATCGGACCTCTCGGGGGCCAACGTCCTGACTTTC.

The rearrangement uses TRBV5-1 and TRBJ2-1, with a possible D match to TRBD1 (5 bases). This CDR3 has 13 amino acids. V lost 5 bases and J lost 8, with 14 bases in between. Per germline, CDR1 SGHRS and CDR2 YFSETQ. This chain's CDR3 is CASRRQGEDEQFF. Written as DNA, the CDR3 is TGCGCCAGCAGGAGGCAGGGTGAGGATGAGCAGTTCTTC.

Only a few counts were recorded for this clonotype. V is TRBV6-5 and J is TRBJ1-3; D is unclear. V lost 2 bases and J 3 bases, leaving 5 bases between the germline ends. The CDR3 has 13 residues. Germline V gene data show CDR1 as MNHEY and CDR2 as SVGAGI. CDR3 DNA: TGTGCCAGCAGTTACAGATTTGGAAACACCATATATTTT. Translated, it gives CASSYRFGNTIYF.

The chain joins TRBV29-1 to TRBJ1-1; possibly TRBD1 for D (6 bases). V was pared by 6 bases and J by 3 bases, with 11 bases between. The CDR3 length is 12 residues. CDR1 and CDR2 (germline): SQVTM, ANQGSEA. The CDR3 is CSVGEGDTEAFF. The DNA of the CDR3 is TGCAGCGTGGGGGAGGGGGACACTGAAGCTTTCTTT.

The chain couples TRBV5-1 to TRBJ2-7; weak D call: TRBD2 (5 bases). V dropped 6 bases and J dropped 5 bases, with 15 bases sitting between them. CDR1 and CDR2 (germline): SGHRS, YFSETQ. The CDR3 is 13 amino acids. This CDR3 is CASTLGFGDEQYF. CDR3 nucleotides: TGCGCCAGCACCCTCGGCTTCGGGGACGAGCAGTACTTC.

The chain recombines TRBV12-5 with TRBJ1-2, with D perhaps TRBD1 (6 bases). The CDR3 spans 15 residues. In germline, CDR1 is LGHNT, CDR2 FRNRAP. V was trimmed by 5 bases and J by 4 bases, leaving 17 bases between them. In nucleotides, the CDR3 is TGTGCTAGTGGTGCGGGACATCTATCCTCCTATGGCTACACCTTC. Translated, it gives CASGAGHLSSYGYTF.

This clonotype was observed a few times. The CDR3 bases are TGTGCCAGCAGCCAGGCACTCAGCGGGGGGTCCACCTACAATGAGCAGTTCTTC. Amino acid sequence: CASSQALSGGSTYNEQFF. The chain links TRBV7-6 to TRBJ2-1; 9 bases match TRBD2. The J segment lost 2 bases and the V segment lost 5 bases, leaving 13 bases of the junction unmatched. CDR3 size: 18 residues. CDR1 SGHVS and CDR2 FNYEAQ come from the germline V gene.

J is TRBJ1-1 and V is TRBV3-1, with D possibly being TRBD1 (5 bases). CDR1 is LGHDT and CDR2 is YNNKEL in the germline V gene (reference sequence). This CDR3 has 12 residues. V was pared by 1 base and J by 11 bases, with 11 bases between. CDR3 DNA sequence: TGTGCCAGCAGCCAAGCGGGACGGGGCGCTTTCTTT. This codes for CASSQAGRGAFF.

The chain uses TRBV27 and TRBJ1-1; tentatively, D is TRBD1 (5 bases). Trimming removed 6 bases from V and 0 bases from J, with 11 bases in between. The CDR3 is 14 amino acids. The germline V gene has CDR1 MNHEY and CDR2 SMNVEV (reference sequence). CDR3 nucleotide sequence: TGTGCCAGCAGATTGGGGGGTATGAACACTGAAGCTTTCTTT. Translating gives CASRLGGMNTEAFF.

This clonotype was counted at least ten times. The V gene is TRBV15, the J gene TRBJ2-3; D is uncertain. Trimming took 0 bases from V and 4 from J, leaving 17 bases between them. This CDR3 has 17 amino acids. Germline V gene sequence: CDR1 LNHNV, CDR2 YYDKDF (reference sequence). Here the CDR3 reads CATSRDKTSHPSDTQYF. In nucleotides, the CDR3 is TGTGCCACCAGCAGAGATAAGACATCCCATCCCTCAGATACGCAGTATTTT.

The chain carries TRBV7-9 and TRBJ1-2; tentative D call: TRBD1 (6 bases). V was shortened by 5 bases and J by 7 bases, with 20 bases between the two germline ends. CDR1 is SEHNR, CDR2 FQNEAQ, per germline (reference sequence). This CDR3 is 15 amino acids long. CDR3 bases: TGTGCCAGCAGCCGTTTAGCAGGGGACACGCCTGGCTACACCTTC. It specifies CASSRLAGDTPGYTF.

This clonotype was seen only a few times. The rearrangement joins TRBV15 to TRBJ2-6; no firm D call. CDR1 is LNHNV, CDR2 YYDKDF, per germline (reference sequence). V dropped 2 bases and J dropped 0 bases, with 2 bases sitting between them. The CDR3 loop spans 14 amino acids. This CDR3 is CATSRNSGANVLTF. DNA for the CDR3: TGTGCCACCAGCAGAAACTCTGGGGCCAACGTCCTGACTTTC.

The CDR3 spells CSARGLVDTDTQYF. The CDR3 bases are TGCAGTGCTAGAGGACTAGTTGACACAGATACGCAGTATTTT. The rearrangement uses TRBV20-1 and TRBJ2-3, with D tentatively TRBD2 (6 bases). Trimming pared 1 base from V and 2 bases from J, leaving 10 bases between. Germline assignment: CDR1 DFQATT and CDR2 SNEGSKA (reference sequence). CDR3 length: 14 residues.

The gene calls are TRBV9 and TRBJ1-5; no clear D gene. The germline gives CDR1 SGDLS, CDR2 YYNGEE. Between the trimmed V and J ends, which lost 0 bases and 2 bases, there was a span of 9 bases. The length of the CDR3 is 15 residues. CDR3 bases: TGTGCCAGCAGCGTAGCAGCTGGGGGCAATCAGCCCCAGCATTTT. Protein sequence: CASSVAAGGNQPQHF.

Notes on this clonotype: An end of the junction does not agree with germline; a read error may underlie this. The J gene is TRBJ2-3, the V gene TRBV10-3; perhaps D is TRBD1 or TRBD2 (5 bases each). The CDR3 covers 14 residues. Per the germline V gene, CDR1 is ENHRY and CDR2 is SYGVKD. CDR3 protein: CATSPGRAGDTQYF. CDR3 nucleotide sequence: TGTGCCACCAGTCCGGGGCGTGCCGGAGATACGCAGTATTTT.

Regarding this clonotype: A much larger clone lies a single base off, so this may be a read error. The chain employs TRBV12-3 or TRBV12-4 and TRBJ2-5; possible D gene TRBD1, 5 bases. The end of the DNA fits TRBJ2-7 better, so the J call may be wrong. This CDR3 region has 15 residues. CDR3 residues: CASSPSETAYYEQYF. The DNA of the CDR3 is TGTGCCAGCAGTCCCTCCGAGACAGCCTACTACGAGCAGTACTTC.

V and J are TRBV11-1 and TRBJ2-4, with 7 bases lining up with TRBD2. The CDR3 sequence is 13 residues long. Germline loops: CDR1 SGHAT, CDR2 FQDESV (reference sequence). V lost 2 bases and J lost 13; bases outside the gene matches: 8. CDR3 protein: CASSLSTTSLQYF. CDR3 bases: TGTGCCAGCAGCTTATCTACGACTAGCTTGCAGTACTTC.

This chain joins TRBV29-1 and TRBJ2-7, with 8 bases lining up with TRBD2. With 7 bases clipped from V and 0 bases from J, the junction kept 8 bases outside the gene matches. Germline CDR1 reads SQVTM; CDR2 reads ANQGSEA. This CDR3 region has 14 residues. The CDR3 is CSAYREGSSYEQYF. DNA of the CDR3: TGCAGCGCTTATCGGGAGGGGAGCTCCTACGAGCAGTACTTC.

As for this clonotype: The missing conserved phenylalanine or tryptophan at the end of this CDR3 makes a read error likely. This chain links TRBV12-3 or TRBV12-4 with TRBJ2-1, with TRBD2 identical over 15 bases. After removal of 2 bases from V and 6 bases from J, the junction contained 5 bases not matched to a gene. This CDR3 comprises 17 residues. CDR3 region: CASSLNPGLAGGNEQFL. As DNA, the CDR3 is TGTGCCAGCAGTTTAAATCCGGGACTAGCGGGGGGCAATGAGCAGTTCTTA.

This clonotype was counted once. The chain carries TRBV10-3 and TRBJ1-2; TRBD1 agrees at 7 bases. CDR1 and CDR2 from the germline V gene are ENHRY and SYGVKD. V lost 2 bases to trimming and J lost 8 bases; unmatched junction nucleotides: 11. This CDR3 is 15 amino acids long. In nucleotides, the CDR3 is TGTGCCATCAGTGAGATGATACAGGGGACGAGGGGCTACACCTTC. As protein: CAISEMIQGTRGYTF.

This chain connects TRBV29-1 to TRBJ1-2; D unclear. This CDR3 is built from 15 residues. Germline values: CDR1 SQVTM, CDR2 ANQGSEA. The V end lost 0 bases, the J end lost 0 bases, and 11 bases lay between the germline ends. DNA of the CDR3: TGCAGCGTTGAAGACCGGTGGAAAGCTAACTATGGCTACACCTTC. Amino acids: CSVEDRWKANYGYTF. The full variable domain, with the rest looked up from reference TRBV29-1 and TRBJ1-2, is SAVISQKPSRDICQRGTSLTIQCQVDSQVTMMFWYRQQPGQSLTLIATANQGSEATYESGFVIDKFPISRPNLTFSTLTVSNMSPEDSSIYLCSVEDRWKANYGYTFGSGTRLTVV.

CDR3 DNA sequence: TGTGCCAGCAGCCGCAAAGAGGGGGATTACAATGAGCAGTACTTC. This codes for CASSRKEGDYNEQYF. The chain is built from TRBV4-2 and TRBJ2-7; TRBD1 is a possible D gene (6 bases). V shed 4 bases and J shed 7 bases, with 20 bases lying between them. The CDR3 extends over 15 amino acids. Germline assignment: CDR1 LGHNA and CDR2 YNFKEQ.

The rearrangement uses TRBV7-8 and TRBJ1-2, with 7 bases aligning to TRBD1. Germline CDR1 is SGHVS and CDR2 is FQNEAQ. This CDR3 comprises 14 residues. V dropped 4 bases and J dropped 4; count of bases not matched to a gene: 6. DNA for the CDR3: TGTGCCAGCAGCTCATCCAGGGACAGCTATGGCTACACCTTC. Translation: CASSSSRDSYGYTF.

There are a few counts of this clonotype. The chain combines TRBV6-6 with TRBJ2-5; 9 bases align to TRBD1. Germline CDR1 is MNHNY and CDR2 is SVGAGI (reference sequence). The CDR3 covers 14 residues. Losses at the gene ends were 5 bases for V and 2 bases for J; bases not matched to a gene: 3. The CDR3 region is CASSTGGRQETQYF. The DNA for the CDR3 is TGTGCCAGCAGTACAGGGGGCCGGCAAGAGACCCAGTACTTC.